This TCR beta chain derives from a study of blood T cell repertoires in COVID-19. Study-wide background: Collection of acute and convalescent COVID-19 samples took place in the United States, Italy and Spain. PBMCs, B-cell-depleted T cells, or T cells were the source of the cDNA or gDNA that made up the material.

The CDR3 runs 13 residues. Per the germline V gene, CDR1 is GTSNPN and CDR2 is SVGIG (reference sequence). V lost 0 bases and J 3 bases, leaving 6 bases between the germline ends. Seattle patient enrollment occurred during active infection, with longitudinal follow-up thereafter. Original handling: Scientists estimated how many nucleated cells there were by amplifying reference gene primers. TCRdb's copy holds only in-frame clones and misses some; the assay was immunoSEQ multiplex PCR. V and J calls and clone size follow that table, whereas D and trimming were derived from the DNA. The table lists approximately 400,000 clones, roughly 88% of them singletons.

The V call is TRBV30, the J call TRBJ1-5; D is unclear. The specimen was peripheral blood. This clonotype originated in a woman between 45 and 60 years old with COVID-19, enrolled during active disease. The CDR3 spells CAWSVSFNQPQHF. The DNA for the CDR3 is TGTGCCTGGAGTGTTAGTTTCAATCAGCCCCAGCATTTT.